This T cell receptor beta chain was captured by sequencing in a study of cytomegalovirus exposure and HLA in healthy donors. Study results and caveats: The authors judged a highly shared variant cluster likely a sequencing artifact.

The PCR used 60 Vbeta and 13 Jbeta primers. Profiling relied on immunoSEQ multiplex PCR, and the TCRdb table lists in-frame clones only, not all of them. The sample shows about 41,000 clones, and roughly 6.2% sits with its ten largest clones. The study sampled nominally healthy donors, though unrecorded immune exposures were likely. The CDR3 sequence is 16 residues long. Germline trimming cut 1 base from V and 5 bases from J; bases unmatched to any gene: 7. The germline gives CDR1 LGHNA, CDR2 YSLEER. With respect to this clone: The antigen remains unidentified.

The chain combines TRBV4-3 with TRBJ1-4, with TRBD1 identical over 7 bases. Sequenced input: PBMCs. The sequence was collected from a man younger than 40 in good health and CMV-seronegative. DNA of the CDR3: TGCGCCAGCAGCCAAGCCCTGGGGGACAGCAATGAAAAACTGTTTTTT. It codes for CASSQALGDSNEKLFF.